Each of the 20 T cell receptor beta chains below was sequenced from the same sample in a study of control samples from healthy donors and cancer patients. TCRdb's table, derived via immunoSEQ multiplex PCR, lists solely in-frame clones and lacks some. The sample contains 100,000 to 150,000 clones, more than 75% of which appear only once. Sequencing input: blood. These receptors all stem from a man aged 18 to 29 in good health.

The V call is TRBV6-5, the J call TRBJ1-5; TRBD1 agrees at 7 bases. Unmatched junction bases numbered 9, after V lost 7 bases and J lost 6 bases. CDR1 and CDR2 from the germline V gene are MNHEY and SVGAGI. This CDR3 contains 14 residues. CDR3 bases: TGTGCCAGCATTCGAGACAGGGTGAGTCAGCCCCAGCATTTT. Its protein is CASIRDRVSQPQHF.

The genes are TRBV4-3 and TRBJ2-1; D unclear. Germline loops: CDR1 LGHNA, CDR2 YSLEER. V shed 0 bases and J shed 7 bases, with 7 bases lying between them. This CDR3 spans 13 amino acids. The CDR3 reads CASSQDKVNEQFF. DNA for the CDR3: TGCGCCAGCAGCCAAGATAAGGTTAATGAGCAGTTCTTC.

This rearrangement joins TRBV19 to TRBJ2-3, with 7 bases lining up with TRBD2. Germline V gene sequence: CDR1 LNHDA, CDR2 SQIVND (reference sequence). The CDR3 covers 14 residues. V shed 5 bases and J 4 bases; nucleotides not matched to a gene: 6. The CDR3 sequence is CASSGGSIADTQYF. CDR3 coding DNA: TGTGCCAGTAGTGGCGGGAGTATCGCAGATACGCAGTATTTT.

J is TRBJ2-1 and V is TRBV7-3; no definite D call. The CDR3 totals 15 residues. V was trimmed by 1 base and J by 1 base, leaving 8 bases between them. CDR1 SGHTA and CDR2 FQGTGA come from the germline V gene. CDR3 bases: TGTGCCAGCAGCTTAAGCGTGGGTTCCTACAATGAGCAGTTCTTC. The encoded protein is CASSLSVGSYNEQFF.

The chain carries TRBV6-5 and TRBJ2-5; tentatively, D is TRBD1 or TRBD2 (5 bases each). V was pared by 5 bases and J by 7 bases, with 8 bases between. The CDR3 contains 11 residues. CDR1 and CDR2 from the germline V gene are MNHEY and SVGAGI. The CDR3 region has the DNA TGTGCCAGCAGTCATGGGGGGACCCAGTACTTC. Translating gives CASSHGGTQYF.

The chain is built from TRBV29-1 and TRBJ2-5; 7 bases fit TRBD2. Germline CDR1 and CDR2: SQVTM and ANQGSEA. Trimming cost V 3 bases and J 7 bases; bases outside gene matches: 14. CDR3 length: 15 residues. CDR3 sequence (DNA): TGCAGCGTTGACCTCCCGGGACTACCGAGAGGGACCCAGTACTTC. Protein: CSVDLPGLPRGTQYF.

The chain joins TRBV28 to TRBJ1-5, with no clear D. Trimming pared 10 bases from V and 7 bases from J, leaving 14 bases between. Germline CDR1 is MDHEN and CDR2 is SYDVKM. The CDR3 sequence is 12 residues long. The CDR3 spells CATTGHPQPQHF. The CDR3 DNA sequence: TGTGCCACTACGGGCCACCCGCAGCCCCAGCATTTT.

This clone was recorded once. This sequence joins TRBV19 and TRBJ1-5, with D possibly matching TRBD1 (5 bases). This CDR3 has 15 residues. V was clipped by 1 base and J by 6 bases, with 13 bases between them. CDR1 LNHDA and CDR2 SQIVND come from the germline V gene (reference sequence). CDR3 protein: CASSIVGGTCQPQHF. The CDR3, as DNA: TGTGCCAGTAGTATAGTTGGAGGGACTTGTCAGCCCCAGCATTTT.

This clone was detected only a few times. Within the sample, other DNA sequences also encode this same CDR3. V usage is TRBV14 and J usage is TRBJ1-1, with D tentatively TRBD1 (5 bases). This CDR3 is 14 amino acids long. The germline V gene has CDR1 SGHDN and CDR2 FVKESK. The V gene lost 2 bases and the J gene lost 1 base, with 8 bases spanning the gap. CDR3 sequence: CASSQIRGNTEAFF. The DNA of the CDR3 is TGTGCCAGCAGCCAAATTAGGGGGAACACTGAAGCTTTCTTT.

This clone was found a few times. This chain uses TRBV6-6 with TRBJ1-5, with D possibly matching TRBD1 (5 bases). Germline V gene lookup returns CDR1 MNHNY and CDR2 SVGAGI (reference sequence). The CDR3 totals 13 residues. Trimming took 7 bases from V and 6 from J, leaving 13 bases between them. CDR3 DNA sequence: TGTGCCAGCACGTCGTCCGGGGGTCAGCCCCAGCATTTT. It is translated as CASTSSGGQPQHF.

V and J are TRBV2 and TRBJ2-1; tentatively, D is TRBD2 (5 bases). With 7 bases removed from V and 6 bases from J, the gap between germline ends came to 25 bases. This CDR3 comprises 17 residues. Germline V gene sequence: CDR1 SNHLY, CDR2 FYNNEI. This CDR3 reads CASTLGPQVAPSNEQFF. CDR3 DNA: TGTGCCAGCACCCTCGGGCCCCAAGTAGCGCCTTCCAATGAGCAGTTCTTC.

Only one count was recorded for this clone. V is TRBV7-8 and J is TRBJ1-2; a possible D gene is TRBD1 (5 bases). Trimming cost V 5 bases and J 3 bases, with 10 bases left between them. The CDR3 has 13 amino acids. Germline CDR1 and CDR2: SGHVS and FQNEAQ. CDR3 loop: CASSRGGDYGYTF. CDR3 coding DNA: TGTGCCAGCAGCCGAGGAGGGGACTATGGCTACACCTTC.

This sequence joins TRBV30 and TRBJ2-7, with 11 nucleotides matching TRBD1. Per germline, CDR1 GTSNPN and CDR2 SVGIG (reference sequence). CDR3 size: 15 residues. Trimming cost V 1 base and J 7 bases; bases outside gene matches: 9. The DNA for the CDR3 is TGTGCCTGGAGTGCACGAGGGACAGGGGGTGGAGAGCAGTACTTC. It translates to CAWSARGTGGGEQYF.

V gene TRBV10-1 combines with J gene TRBJ1-5; the match to TRBD1 covers 7 bases. Germline loops: CDR1 WNHNN, CDR2 SYGVQD (reference sequence). V lost 5 bases and J lost 4; bases outside the gene matches: 5. The CDR3 runs 14 residues. CDR3 sequence (DNA): TGCGCCAGCAGTTCGGGACAGCGAAATCAGCCCCAGCATTTT. Protein sequence: CASSSGQRNQPQHF.

The CDR3 protein is CASSLQRQSRNTEAFF. CDR3 DNA sequence: TGTGCCAGCAGTCTTCAGCGACAGAGCCGAAACACTGAAGCTTTCTTT. The chain employs TRBV6-2 or TRBV6-3 and TRBJ1-1, with D perhaps matching TRBD1 (5 bases). Trimming took off 5 bases at V and 2 bases at J, with 18 bases between the two ends. Germline CDR1 MNHEY, CDR2 SVGEGT. This CDR3 has 16 residues.

V is TRBV9 and J is TRBJ2-1, with 8 bases matching TRBD2. In germline, CDR1 is SGDLS, CDR2 YYNGEE. The CDR3 extends over 13 amino acids. Trimming removed 7 bases from V and 6 bases from J; junction bases left unmatched: 6. The CDR3 loop is CASGAGGLNEQFF. In nucleotides, the CDR3 is TGTGCCAGCGGGGCGGGAGGCCTCAATGAGCAGTTCTTC.

CDR3 residues: CASSPLQNNQPQHF. CDR3 coding DNA: TGTGCCAGCTCACCATTACAGAACAATCAGCCCCAGCATTTT. The V gene is TRBV18, the J gene TRBJ1-5; D call uncertain. The germline gives CDR1 KGHSH, CDR2 LQKENI. CDR3 length: 14 amino acids. Trimming took 2 bases from V and 3 from J, leaving 8 bases between them.

The CDR3 region has the DNA TGTGCCGTAACCGGGACGGCAACCTACGAGCAGTACTTC. It translates to CAVTGTATYEQYF. The chain is built from TRBV2 and TRBJ2-7; D assignment may be TRBD1 or TRBD2 (5 bases each). Germline V CDR1 and CDR2: SNHLY, FYNNEI. The CDR3 has 13 residues. Trimming left V 11 bases short and J 2 bases short, with 16 bases between.

The chain couples TRBV11-2 to TRBJ2-1; D ambiguous. This CDR3 is built from 13 residues. Germline values: CDR1 SGHAT, CDR2 FQNNGV. Trimming took off 0 bases at V and 9 bases at J, with 9 bases between the two ends. DNA for the CDR3: TGTGCCAGCAGCTTAGAGGCCCTAGGTGAGCAGTTCTTC. Its protein product is CASSLEALGEQFF. The whole variable domain, filled in from reference TRBV11-2 and TRBJ2-1, reads EAGVAQSPRYKIIEKRQSVAFWCNPISGHATLYWYQQILGQGPKLLIQFQNNGVVDDSQLPKDRFSAERLKGVDSTLKIQPAKLEDSAVYLCASSLEALGEQFFGPGTRLTVL.

This clone was observed once. The J gene is TRBJ2-7, the V gene TRBV5-4; 11 bases match TRBD2. There are 17 residues in the CDR3. Germline CDR1 is SGHNT and CDR2 is YYREEE (reference sequence). V was pared by 4 bases and J by 2 bases, with 11 bases of the junction left unmatched. CDR3 bases: TGTGCCAGCAGCCAAACCGGGGGACTAGCGGTTGCCTACGAGCAGTACTTC. This translates into CASSQTGGLAVAYEQYF.